A selection of T cell receptor beta chains follows, all from one sample in a study of identical twins. Via MiXCR, TCRdb re-called the 5' RACE reads, giving one row per CDR3 protein. Among 650,000 to 800,000 distinct CDR3 sequences listed, 8.6% were seen once. This sample also belongs to another study, concerning yellow fever vaccine responses in identical twins.

Sequenced material: PBMCs. Receptor source: a woman between 18 and 29 years old in good health. Each CDR3 is given with its conserved first and last residue. The order of the fields is J gene, D gene, V gene, CDR3 length, clone size, CDR3 protein, CDR3 DNA. D genes are given only for firm matches. The size entry is marked missing in some rows and otherwise reads once, few, many or a size class.

J gene: TRBJ2-6
D gene: NA
V gene: TRBV29-1
CDR3 length: 17
clone size: many
CDR3 protein: CSVEVRGRGKGANVLTF
CDR3 DNA: TGCAGCGTTGAAGTGCGAGGGAGGGGGAAAGGGGCCAACGTCCTGACTTTC

J gene: TRBJ2-5
D gene: TRBD2
V gene: TRBV2
CDR3 length: 16
clone size: NA
CDR3 protein: CASSEGVAGRQETQYF
CDR3 DNA: TGTGCCAGCAGTGAAGGGGTAGCGGGGAGACAAGAGACCCAGTACTTC

J gene: TRBJ1-2
D gene: NA
V gene: TRBV2
CDR3 length: 13
clone size: few
CDR3 protein: CAGNSEANYGYTF
CDR3 DNA: TGTGCCGGCAACTCAGAAGCTAACTATGGCTACACCTTC

J gene: TRBJ1-6
D gene: TRBD1
V gene: TRBV5-6
CDR3 length: 15
clone size: many
CDR3 protein: CASSQGDRVDSPLHF
CDR3 DNA: TGTGCCAGCAGCCAAGGGGACAGGGTGGACTCACCCCTCCACTTT

J gene: TRBJ2-5
D gene: NA
V gene: TRBV20-1
CDR3 length: 13
clone size: NA
CDR3 protein: CSAKWGQGETQYF
CDR3 DNA: TGCAGTGCGAAGTGGGGCCAAGGGGAGACCCAGTACTTC

J gene: TRBJ2-3
D gene: TRBD2
V gene: TRBV6-5
CDR3 length: 17
clone size: NA
CDR3 protein: CASSFLASGGPADTQYF
CDR3 DNA: TGTGCCAGCAGTTTTCTGGCTAGCGGGGGCCCCGCAGATACGCAGTATTTT

J gene: TRBJ2-7
D gene: NA
V gene: TRBV11-2
CDR3 length: 16
clone size: few
CDR3 protein: CASSLPPTGPLYEQYF
CDR3 DNA: TGTGCCAGCAGCTTGCCTCCTACCGGTCCCCTCTACGAGCAGTACTTC

J gene: TRBJ1-2
D gene: NA
V gene: TRBV12-3/TRBV12-4
CDR3 length: 17
clone size: few
CDR3 protein: CASSFNQGEGLGYGYTF
CDR3 DNA: TGTGCCAGCAGTTTTAACCAGGGTGAGGGCCTAGGCTATGGCTACACCTTC

J gene: TRBJ1-3
D gene: NA
V gene: TRBV21-1
CDR3 length: 16
clone size: few
CDR3 protein: CASSAQHTRSGNTIYF
CDR3 DNA: TGTGCCAGCAGCGCCCAACACACTCGCTCTGGAAACACCATATATTTT

J gene: TRBJ1-4
D gene: NA
V gene: TRBV20-1
CDR3 length: 13
clone size: few
CDR3 protein: CSASRTVGEKLFF
CDR3 DNA: TGCAGTGCTAGTCGGACAGTAGGGGAAAAACTGTTTTTT

J gene: TRBJ2-2
D gene: TRBD1
V gene: TRBV6-1
CDR3 length: 15
clone size: few
CDR3 protein: CASSTGQGGTGELFF
CDR3 DNA: TGTGCCAGCAGTACGGGACAGGGAGGCACCGGGGAGCTGTTTTTT

J gene: TRBJ2-1
D gene: NA
V gene: TRBV19
CDR3 length: 15
clone size: NA
CDR3 protein: CASSRGESSYNEQFF
CDR3 DNA: TGTGCCAGTAGTCGCGGGGAGAGCTCCTACAATGAGCAGTTCTTC

J gene: TRBJ2-7
D gene: NA
V gene: TRBV27
CDR3 length: 12
clone size: many
CDR3 protein: CASSGGPYEQYF
CDR3 DNA: TGTGCCAGTTCCGGGGGGCCCTACGAGCAGTACTTC

J gene: TRBJ2-6
D gene: NA
V gene: TRBV7-6
CDR3 length: 15
clone size: NA
CDR3 protein: CAIQTPRTGANVLTF
CDR3 DNA: TGTGCCATCCAGACTCCTAGAACGGGGGCCAACGTCCTGACTTTC

J gene: TRBJ2-1
D gene: TRBD2
V gene: TRBV5-4
CDR3 length: 14
clone size: NA
CDR3 protein: CASSPGLVNGEQFF
CDR3 DNA: TGTGCCAGCAGCCCGGGACTAGTAAACGGTGAGCAGTTCTTC

J gene: TRBJ2-5
D gene: NA
V gene: TRBV20-1
CDR3 length: 15
clone size: NA
CDR3 protein: CSARDPLTSQETQYF
CDR3 DNA: TGCAGTGCTAGAGATCCATTGACTAGCCAAGAGACCCAGTACTTC

J gene: TRBJ2-7
D gene: TRBD2
V gene: TRBV4-3
CDR3 length: 16
clone size: few
CDR3 protein: CASSQVAGLVFYEQYF
CDR3 DNA: TGCGCCAGCAGCCAAGTCGCGGGACTAGTGTTTTACGAGCAGTACTTC

J gene: TRBJ2-3
D gene: TRBD2
V gene: TRBV6-4
CDR3 length: 15
clone size: many
CDR3 protein: CASSPLAGGQDTQYF
CDR3 DNA: TGTGCCAGCAGTCCTTTAGCGGGAGGCCAAGATACGCAGTATTTT

J gene: TRBJ2-1
D gene: TRBD2
V gene: TRBV7-8
CDR3 length: 16
clone size: NA
CDR3 protein: CASSFMFSGRILEQFF
CDR3 DNA: TGTGCCAGCAGCTTCATGTTCAGCGGGAGGATTCTTGAGCAGTTCTTC

J gene: TRBJ2-1
D gene: NA
V gene: TRBV29-1
CDR3 length: 14
clone size: NA
CDR3 protein: CSVEDEGLYNEQFF
CDR3 DNA: TGCAGCGTTGAAGACGAGGGACTTTACAATGAGCAGTTCTTC

J gene: TRBJ2-2
D gene: NA
V gene: TRBV7-8
CDR3 length: 17
clone size: NA
CDR3 protein: CASSPRGRTLNTGELFF
CDR3 DNA: TGTGCCAGCAGCCCCCGGGGCCGGACTTTGAACACCGGGGAGCTGTTTTTT

J gene: TRBJ2-7
D gene: NA
V gene: TRBV2
CDR3 length: 14
clone size: NA
CDR3 protein: CASSEAGVAYEQYF
CDR3 DNA: TGTGCCAGCAGTGAAGCGGGGGTAGCCTACGAGCAGTACTTC

J gene: TRBJ2-7
D gene: NA
V gene: TRBV25-1
CDR3 length: 15
clone size: few
CDR3 protein: CASSDTNGSPYEQYF
CDR3 DNA: TGTGCCAGCAGTGATACAAACGGTTCTCCCTACGAGCAGTACTTC

J gene: TRBJ2-2
D gene: NA
V gene: TRBV14
CDR3 length: 14
clone size: many
CDR3 protein: CASNNARATGELFF
CDR3 DNA: TGTGCCAGCAACAACGCCCGGGCCACCGGGGAGCTGTTTTTT

J gene: TRBJ2-1
D gene: NA
V gene: TRBV7-2
CDR3 length: 12
clone size: NA
CDR3 protein: CASSPQYNEQFF
CDR3 DNA: TGTGCCAGCAGCCCGCAATACAATGAGCAGTTCTTC

J gene: TRBJ2-3
D gene: TRBD2
V gene: TRBV10-1
CDR3 length: 16
clone size: NA
CDR3 protein: CASSDPSGRLADTQYF
CDR3 DNA: TGCGCCAGCAGTGATCCTAGCGGGAGGTTAGCGGATACGCAGTATTTT